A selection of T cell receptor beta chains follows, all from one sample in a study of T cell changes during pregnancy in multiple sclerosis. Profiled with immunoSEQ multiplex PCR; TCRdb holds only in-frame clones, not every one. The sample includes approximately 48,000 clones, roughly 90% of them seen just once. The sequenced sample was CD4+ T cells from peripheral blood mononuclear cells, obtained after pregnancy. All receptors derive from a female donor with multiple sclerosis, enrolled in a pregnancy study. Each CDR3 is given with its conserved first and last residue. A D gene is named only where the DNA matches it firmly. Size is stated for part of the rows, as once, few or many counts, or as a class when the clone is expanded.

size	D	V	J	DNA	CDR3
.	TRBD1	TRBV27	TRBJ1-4	TGTGCCAGCAGCCCCGAGGGACAGGGTTTTGAAAAACTGTTTTTT	CASSPEGQGFEKLFF
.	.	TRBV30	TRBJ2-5	TGTGCCTGGAGGATGGCGGGGCAAGAGACCCAGTACTTC	CAWRMAGQETQYF
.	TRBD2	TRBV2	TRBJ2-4	TGTGCCAGCAGTGGATGGCTAGCGGGAGAAAACATTCAGTACTTC	CASSGWLAGENIQYF
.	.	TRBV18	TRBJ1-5	TGTGCCAGCTCTCTCCGTACGGGGCCCCAGCATTTT	CASSLRTGPQHF
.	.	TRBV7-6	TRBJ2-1	TGTGCCAGCAGCTTAGACGGGATCACCTACAATGAGCAGTTCTTC	CASSLDGITYNEQFF
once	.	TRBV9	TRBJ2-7	TGTGCCAGCAGCGTAGAGGGGGCGGGAGGTTCCGAGCAGTACTTC	CASSVEGAGGSEQYF
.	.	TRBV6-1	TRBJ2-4	TGTGCCAGCAGTGAATCGGGTGTGAACATTCAGTACTTC	CASSESGVNIQYF
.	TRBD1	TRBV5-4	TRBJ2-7	TGTGCCAGCAGCTCGGGACAGGGGGCTCGGGAGCAGTACTTC	CASSSGQGAREQYF
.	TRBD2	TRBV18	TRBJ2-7	TGTGCCAGCTCACCACCCGGACTAGCGGGAGCGGGCGAGCAGTACTTC	CASSPPGLAGAGEQYF
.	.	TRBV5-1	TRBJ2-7	TGCGCCAGCAGCGGTACTACAGGCTCCTACGAGCAGTACTTC	CASSGTTGSYEQYF
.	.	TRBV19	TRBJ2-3	TGTGCCAGTAGTATGAATGTACGGGGCACAGATACGCAGTATTTT	CASSMNVRGTDTQYF
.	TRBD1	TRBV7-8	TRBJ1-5	TGTGCCAGCAGCCCTCTGACAGGGACTGGGGGCAATCAGCCCCAGCATTTT	CASSPLTGTGGNQPQHF
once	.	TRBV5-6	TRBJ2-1	TGTGCCAGCAGCTTTGGGGCAGGGGCCTACAATGAGCAGTTCTTC	CASSFGAGAYNEQFF
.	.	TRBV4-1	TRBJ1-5	TGCGCCAGCAGCCAAGGACAGAAGCCTAGCAATCAGCCCCAGCATTTT	CASSQGQKPSNQPQHF
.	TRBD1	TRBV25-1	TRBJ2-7	TGTGCCAGCAGTGCCCCGGGACAGGGGGCCTTCTACGAGCAGTACTTC	CASSAPGQGAFYEQYF
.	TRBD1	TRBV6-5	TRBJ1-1	TGTGCCAGCAGACAGGGGCTGTTAACTGAAGCTTTCTTT	CASRQGLLTEAFF
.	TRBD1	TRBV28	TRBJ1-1	TGTGCCAGCAGCAGGACAGGGTGGGTCACTGAAGCTTTCTTT	CASSRTGWVTEAFF
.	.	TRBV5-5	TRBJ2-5	TGTGCCAGCAGCCGCATAGTCGGCGGCCAAGAGACCCAGTACTTC	CASSRIVGGQETQYF
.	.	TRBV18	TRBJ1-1	TGTGCCAGCTCACCACGGCAGGACACTGAAGCTTTCTTT	CASSPRQDTEAFF
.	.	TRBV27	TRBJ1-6	TGTGCCAGCAGTTATGCGAGGGTTTCCTATAATTCACCCCTCCACTTT	CASSYARVSYNSPLHF
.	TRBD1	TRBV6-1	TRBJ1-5	TGTGCCAGCAGAGACAGGGGGAATAGCAATCAGCCCCAGCATTTT	CASRDRGNSNQPQHF
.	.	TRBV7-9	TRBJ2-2	TGTGCCAGCAGCCCGGCGAACACCGGGGAGCTGTTTTTT	CASSPANTGELFF
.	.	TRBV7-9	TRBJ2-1	TGTGCCAGCAGCTTAGGGCAGGGTATCGATGAGCAGTTCTTC	CASSLGQGIDEQFF
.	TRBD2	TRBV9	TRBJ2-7	TGTGCCAGCAGCATGAGTACCGGGACTAGCGGGAGGAGGAACGCCTACGAGCAGTACTTC	CASSMSTGTSGRRNAYEQYF
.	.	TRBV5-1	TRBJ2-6	TGCGCCAGCAGCGCCGGGTCCAAGGCCAACGTCCTGACTTTC	CASSAGSKANVLTF
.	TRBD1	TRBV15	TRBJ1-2	TGTGCCACCAGCAGAGGCCAGCGCACCGGGACAGGGGGTGGCTACACCTTC	CATSRGQRTGTGGGYTF
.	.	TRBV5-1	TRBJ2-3	TGCGCCAGCAGACCCATCGGGGGGCGTTCTTTGGGGCACACAGATACGCAGTATTTT	CASRPIGGRSLGHTDTQYF
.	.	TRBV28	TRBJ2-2	TGTGCCAGCAGTTTGGGACACATGACCGGGGAGCTGTTTTTT	CASSLGHMTGELFF
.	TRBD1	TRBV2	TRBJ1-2	TGTGCCAGCAGCCGGGACAGCTCCTATGGCTACACCTTC	CASSRDSSYGYTF
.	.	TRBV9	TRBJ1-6	TGTGCCAGCAGCGTAGGCAGGGCTGGGAATTCACCCCTCCACTTT	CASSVGRAGNSPLHF
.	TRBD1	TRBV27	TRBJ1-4	TGTGCCAGCAGTTCCGCCAGGACAGGCCCGGCTGAAAAACTGTTTTTT	CASSSARTGPAEKLFF
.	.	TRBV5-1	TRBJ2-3	TGCGCCAGCAGCTTGGAAACTAGCACAGATACGCAGTATTTT	CASSLETSTDTQYF
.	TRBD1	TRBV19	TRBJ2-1	TGTGCCAGTGGCAGGGGGTGGAATGAGCAGTTCTTC	CASGRGWNEQFF
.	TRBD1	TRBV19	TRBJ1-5	TGTGCCACCGGGACAGGGGGCATCCAGCCCCAGCATTTT	CATGTGGIQPQHF
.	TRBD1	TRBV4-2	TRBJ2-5	TGTGCCAGCAGCCAAGAAGGACAGGGGCAAGAGACCCAGTACTTC	CASSQEGQGQETQYF
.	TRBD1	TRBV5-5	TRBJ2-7	TGTGCCAGCAGCTTGGGGGACAGGGGGCTGGGCGAGCAGTACTTC	CASSLGDRGLGEQYF
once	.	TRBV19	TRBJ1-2	TGTGCCAGTGGTGGTTATCCCGGTGGCTACACCTTC	CASGGYPGGYTF
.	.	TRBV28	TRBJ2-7	TGTGCCAGCAGTTTAGAGTACGAGCAGTACTTC	CASSLEYEQYF
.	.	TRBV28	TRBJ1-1	TGTGCCAGCAGCCTCTACCAAGTTGAAGCTTTCTTT	CASSLYQVEAFF
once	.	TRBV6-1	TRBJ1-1	TGTGCCAGCAGTGAACGAAGGGAGTCTGAAGCTTTCTTT	CASSERRESEAFF
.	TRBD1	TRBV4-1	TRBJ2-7	TGCGCCAGCAGCCAACCTCGGGACAGGGGCGGCGAGCAGTACTTC	CASSQPRDRGGEQYF
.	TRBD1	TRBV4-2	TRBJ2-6	TGTGCCAGCAGCCACGGGACAGGCTTTTTTTCTGGGGCCAACGTCCTGACTTTC	CASSHGTGFFSGANVLTF
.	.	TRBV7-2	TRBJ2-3	TGTGCCAGCACCCGAGACGGACTGAACACAGATACGCAGTATTTT	CASTRDGLNTDTQYF